This T cell receptor beta chain was recorded in a study of T-cell reconstitution after alpha-beta-depleted transplantation in children. CDR3 length: 14 residues. V was clipped by 6 bases and J by 4 bases, with 15 bases between them. Per germline, CDR1 ENHRY and CDR2 SYGVKD. Using unique molecular identifiers, the investigators prepared the TCRbeta library. TCRdb re-called the PCR reads with MiXCR, one entry per CDR3 protein. This sample has over 150,000 distinct CDR3 sequences, with around 5.9% found just once. The chain combines TRBV10-3 with TRBJ2-5; D unclear. Source: PBMCs, taken before TCRalphabeta/CD19-depleted stem cell transplant. The source is a girl under three years old with combined immunodeficiency, due to receive a stem cell transplant. The CDR3 reads CAISPGHLIETQYF. The CDR3 bases are TGTGCCATCAGCCCCGGGCATTTAATAGAGACCCAGTACTTC.